These 21 T cell receptor beta chains came from one sample sequenced in a study of blood T cell repertoires in COVID-19. Produced via immunoSEQ multiplex PCR; TCRdb's table is partial and in-frame only. The sample records roughly 240,000 clones, 70% to 90% being singletons. Specimen: peripheral blood. These receptors were taken from a man in his 60s who had recovered from COVID-19.

This chain connects TRBV7-2 to TRBJ2-5; TRBD1 aligns across 10 bases. Trimming at V came to 0 bases and at J to 4 bases, leaving 11 bases not matched to a gene. The CDR3 runs 18 residues. Germline-derived CDR1 and CDR2 are SGHTA and FQGNSA. Here the CDR3 DNA reads TGTGCCAGCAGCTTAGCGATTCGTAGGACAGGGGGGCGAGAGACCCAGTACTTC. It specifies CASSLAIRRTGGRETQYF. Complete variable domain (other parts from reference TRBV7-2 and TRBJ2-5): GAGVSQSPSNKVTEKGKDVELRCDPISGHTALYWYRQSLGQGLEFLIYFQGNSAPDKSGLPSDRFSAERTGGSVSTLTIQRTQQEDSAVYLCASSLAIRRTGGRETQYFGPGTRLLVL.

V gene TRBV20-1 combines with J gene TRBJ1-1; the D gene is possibly TRBD1 (5 bases). The CDR3 is made up of 10 amino acids. Trimming shortened V by 8 bases and J by 8 bases, and 12 bases separated the two germline ends. Germline assignment: CDR1 DFQATT and CDR2 SNEGSKA (reference sequence). The CDR3 protein is CSQTEFEAFF. In nucleotides, the CDR3 is TGCAGTCAGACAGAGTTCGAAGCTTTCTTT.

The chain joins TRBV5-1 to TRBJ2-2; D is perhaps TRBD1 (6 bases). The CDR3 contains 15 residues. Germline assignment: CDR1 SGHRS and CDR2 YFSETQ. The V end lost 0 bases, the J end lost 6 bases, and 12 bases lay between the germline ends. As DNA, the CDR3 is TGCGCCAGCAGCTTGGACAGGGCAGGGGCCGGGGAGCTGTTTTTT. Translation gives CASSLDRAGAGELFF.

V is TRBV6-5 and J is TRBJ2-7, with 7 bases fitting TRBD1. The germline gives CDR1 MNHEY, CDR2 SVGAGI. CDR3 length: 16 residues. With 4 bases clipped from V and 3 bases from J, the junction kept 12 bases outside the gene matches. CDR3 protein: CASSFPPGQPNYEQYF. DNA of the CDR3: TGTGCCAGCAGTTTCCCACCGGGACAGCCTAACTACGAGCAGTACTTC.

The chain has TRBV7-2 and TRBJ2-5; 14 positions agree with TRBD2. With 4 bases clipped from V and 8 bases from J, the junction kept 15 bases outside the gene matches. From germline, CDR1 is SGHTA and CDR2 FQGNSA. This CDR3 region has 18 residues. The CDR3 reads CASSSNRGGLAGEGTQYF. The CDR3 DNA sequence: TGTGCCAGCAGCTCAAACCGAGGGGGACTAGCGGGGGAGGGAACCCAGTACTTC.

The chain is built from TRBV19 and TRBJ2-5, with 15 bases identical to TRBD2. The CDR3 is 16 residues long. The junction had 3 bases not matched to a gene; V was cut back by 5 bases and J by 2 bases. Per the germline V gene, CDR1 is LNHDA and CDR2 is SQIVND (reference sequence). The CDR3 sequence is CASSAGTSGRQETQYF. CDR3 bases: TGTGCCAGTAGTGCCGGGACTAGCGGGAGGCAAGAGACCCAGTACTTC.

The chain uses TRBV4-1 and TRBJ2-3; maybe TRBD2 (5 bases). The length of the CDR3 is 15 residues. V was clipped by 5 bases and J by 0 bases, with 12 bases between them. Germline V gene data show CDR1 as MGHRA and CDR2 as YSYEKL. The DNA for the CDR3 is TGCGCCAGCAGCTATGGAACGGGAAGCACAGATACGCAGTATTTT. This sequence encodes CASSYGTGSTDTQYF.

The chain couples TRBV6-6 to TRBJ1-3; D possibly corresponds to TRBD1 (6 bases). Trimming stripped 1 base from V and 0 bases from J, with 7 bases between. Per germline, CDR1 MNHNY and CDR2 SVGAGI (reference sequence). This CDR3 region has 15 residues. This CDR3 is CASSYYRASGNTIYF. The CDR3 DNA sequence: TGTGCCAGCAGTTACTACAGGGCCTCTGGAAACACCATATATTTT.

The V gene is TRBV6-4, the J gene TRBJ1-2; tentative D call: TRBD1 (6 bases). The V gene lost 7 bases and the J gene lost 1 base, with 25 bases spanning the gap. Germline CDR1 is MRHNA and CDR2 is SNTAGT. The CDR3 contains 18 residues. The CDR3 DNA follows: TGTGCCAGCAATACAGGGCCCCGAGAGACCCACCTTAACTATGGCTACACCTTC. This gives the protein CASNTGPRETHLNYGYTF.

V usage is TRBV4-2 and J usage is TRBJ1-1, with D possibly TRBD1 on 6 matching bases. The CDR3 has 16 residues. The V gene's germline CDR1 is LGHNA and CDR2 YNFKEQ. V lost 3 bases and J 3 bases, leaving 17 bases between the germline ends. CDR3 amino acids: CASSHSLGQGDTEAFF. In nucleotides, the CDR3 is TGTGCCAGCAGCCACAGCCTGGGACAAGGGGACACTGAAGCTTTCTTT.

The gene calls are TRBV28 and TRBJ1-1, with D perhaps matching TRBD1 (5 bases). Trimming took 2 bases from V and 4 from J, leaving 11 bases between them. Germline values: CDR1 MDHEN, CDR2 SYDVKM. CDR3 length: 14 amino acids. The CDR3 spells CASSLRTRATEAFF. For the CDR3, the DNA is TGTGCCAGCAGTTTAAGGACCAGGGCCACTGAAGCTTTCTTT.

The chain recombines TRBV4-1 with TRBJ1-1, with D hard to call. This CDR3 is 13 amino acids long. Germline CDR1 is MGHRA and CDR2 is YSYEKL. V lost 0 bases to trimming and J lost 2 bases, with 4 bases between them. The CDR3 coding sequence is TGCGCCAGCAGCCAAGATATAAACACTGAAGCTTTCTTT. Amino acid sequence: CASSQDINTEAFF.

A few counts support this clone. The CDR3 bases are TGTGCCATCAGTGAGTACTTCCAAGAGACCCAGTACTTC. Encoded protein: CAISEYFQETQYF. The chain carries TRBV10-3 and TRBJ2-5; no reliable D call. The CDR3 consists of 13 residues. Germline V gene data show CDR1 as ENHRY and CDR2 as SYGVKD. Trimming took off 1 base at V and 1 base at J, with 4 bases between the two ends.

A single count supports this clone. CDR3 protein: CASSETERSDGYTF. Written as DNA, the CDR3 is TGTGCCAGCAGTGAGACAGAACGGTCGGATGGCTACACCTTC. The chain is built from TRBV25-1 and TRBJ1-2; tentative D call: TRBD1 (5 bases). The CDR3 contains 14 residues. Trimming removed 3 bases from V and 6 bases from J, with 14 bases in between. Germline loops: CDR1 MGHDK, CDR2 SYGVNS.

The V call is TRBV5-4, the J call TRBJ2-3; TRBD2 aligns across 8 bases. V lost 4 bases, J lost 1 base, and 8 bases stayed unmatched. Germline CDR1 reads SGHNT; CDR2 reads YYREEE (reference sequence). The CDR3 is made up of 16 amino acids. The CDR3 here is CASSTGGRTGTDTQYF. CDR3 nucleotide sequence: TGTGCCAGCAGCACGGGGGGGCGGACGGGCACAGATACGCAGTATTTT.

The chain uses TRBV3-1 (or the pseudogene TRBV3-2) and TRBJ2-1; the match to TRBD1 covers 9 bases. The ends lost 5 bases at V and 4 bases at J; junction bases unmatched: 12. Per germline, CDR1 LGHDT and CDR2 YNNKEL (reference sequence). The CDR3 is 17 residues long. CDR3 sequence: CASSSDRGGLGYNEQFF. As DNA, the CDR3 is TGTGCCAGCAGCTCGGACAGGGGCGGACTAGGGTACAATGAGCAGTTCTTC.

V gene TRBV30 combines with J gene TRBJ2-7; no definite D call. Germline CDR1 reads GTSNPN; CDR2 reads SVGIG (reference sequence). The CDR3 totals 11 residues. The V gene lost 2 bases and the J gene lost 5 bases, with 7 bases spanning the gap. CDR3 bases: TGTGCCTGGAGTTTTTTAGACGAGCAGTACTTC. Its protein is CAWSFLDEQYF.

The J gene is TRBJ2-7, the V gene TRBV6-6, with D possibly matching TRBD1 (5 bases). Germline assignment: CDR1 MNHNY and CDR2 SVGAGI (reference sequence). Trimming removed 5 bases from V and 3 bases from J, with 14 bases in between. The CDR3 has 14 residues. The CDR3 loop reads CASSTTGAIYEQYF. CDR3 DNA sequence: TGTGCCAGCAGTACCACAGGTGCCATCTACGAGCAGTACTTC.

This rearrangement joins TRBV6-6 to TRBJ1-2, with D possibly being TRBD1 (5 bases). V lost 2 bases and J 8 bases, leaving 15 bases between the germline ends. Germline lookup yields CDR1 MNHNY and CDR2 SVGAGI (reference sequence). CDR3 length: 14 amino acids. The CDR3 DNA is TGTGCCAGCAGTTACATAAGTGACAGTCAGGGCTACACCTTC. This codes for CASSYISDSQGYTF.

The chain carries TRBV6-5 and TRBJ1-2, with a possible D match to TRBD1 (6 bases). There are 14 residues in the CDR3. V was cut by 7 bases and J by 4 bases, with 16 bases left in between. Germline V gene data show CDR1 as MNHEY and CDR2 as SVGAGI. CDR3 DNA sequence: TGTGCCAGCACCGAGGGGGGGCTCGGCTATGGCTACACCTTC. This translates into CASTEGGLGYGYTF.

V gene TRBV9 combines with J gene TRBJ1-4; the match to TRBD1 covers 8 bases. Germline trimming cut 3 bases from V and 7 bases from J; bases unmatched to any gene: 2. This CDR3 region has 13 residues. Germline V CDR1 and CDR2: SGDLS, YYNGEE. The CDR3 region is CASSETGVEKLFF. The CDR3 DNA is TGTGCCAGCAGCGAGACAGGGGTTGAAAAACTGTTTTTT.